These 11 T cell receptor beta chains were sequenced from one sample in a study of blood T cell repertoires in COVID-19. Using immunoSEQ multiplex PCR, the repertoire was profiled, and TCRdb retains in-frame clones only, with some absent. The sample holds roughly 130,000 clones, roughly 80% seen once. The sequenced material came from peripheral blood. Source of these receptors: a woman aged 45-60 years with acute or convalescent COVID-19.

V gene TRBV7-6 combines with J gene TRBJ2-1, with a possible D match to TRBD1 (6 bases). The CDR3 extends over 17 amino acids. CDR1 SGHVS and CDR2 FNYEAQ come from the germline V gene. Trimming shortened V by 5 bases and J by 5 bases, and 22 bases separated the two germline ends. Here the CDR3 reads CASSPGARTVLNNEQFF. The CDR3 DNA sequence: TGTGCCAGCAGCCCAGGGGCTAGGACCGTCCTAAACAATGAGCAGTTCTTC.

The chain uses TRBV18 and TRBJ1-3, with D uncertain. This CDR3 comprises 16 residues. Looked up from germline, CDR1 is KGHSH and CDR2 is LQKENI. V lost 3 bases and J 0 bases, leaving 12 bases between the germline ends. CDR3 residues: CASSPTTVSSGNTIYF. CDR3 nucleotides: TGTGCCAGCTCACCCACCACAGTTAGCTCTGGAAACACCATATATTTT. Full variable domain (missing parts from reference TRBV18 and TRBJ1-3): NAGVMQNPRHLVRRRGQEARLRCSPMKGHSHVYWYRQLPEEGLKFMVYLQKENIIDESGMPKERFSAEFPKEGPSILRIQQVVRGDSAAYFCASSPTTVSSGNTIYFGEGSWLTVV.

This chain uses TRBV12-5 with TRBJ1-3; 10 bases are shared with TRBD1. Trimming cost V 1 base and J 2 bases; bases outside gene matches: 2. CDR1 is LGHNT, CDR2 FRNRAP, per germline. This CDR3 region has 16 residues. CDR3 region: CASGLGGTGAGNTIYF. Here the CDR3 DNA reads TGTGCTAGTGGTTTGGGTGGGACAGGGGCTGGAAACACCATATATTTT. The full variable domain, in which reference TRBV12-5 and TRBJ1-3 provide the parts outside the CDR3, is DARVTQTPRHKVTEMGQEVTMRCQPILGHNTVFWYRQTMMQGLELLAYFRNRAPLDDSGMPKDRFSAEMPDATLATLKIQPSEPRDSAVYFCASGLGGTGAGNTIYFGEGSWLTVV.

J is TRBJ1-4 and V is TRBV5-1; no definite D call. V was clipped by 6 bases and J by 8 bases, with 23 bases between them. The CDR3 has 16 amino acids. Germline CDR1 reads SGHRS; CDR2 reads YFSETQ. CDR3 bases: TGCGCCAGCACCATTGCTACCGGGAGTAGTCGGGAAAAACTGTTTTTT. Translating gives CASTIATGSSREKLFF.

V gene TRBV9 combines with J gene TRBJ1-3; D may be TRBD1 (6 bases). The CDR3 runs 17 residues. CDR1 SGDLS and CDR2 YYNGEE come from the germline V gene. V lost 0 bases and J 0 bases, leaving 13 bases between the germline ends. DNA of the CDR3: TGTGCCAGCAGCGTAGCTGGGGGCACCTCCTCTGGAAACACCATATATTTT. This codes for CASSVAGGTSSGNTIYF.

There are a few counts of this clone. The rearrangement uses TRBV20-1 and TRBJ2-3; D not certain. V lost 2 bases, J lost 5 bases, and 5 bases lay in between. Germline V gene lookup returns CDR1 DFQATT and CDR2 SNEGSKA (reference sequence). The CDR3 has 11 residues. The DNA of the CDR3 is TGCAGTGCTAGACACGGAGATACGCAGTATTTT. Amino acid sequence: CSARHGDTQYF.

V usage is TRBV5-4 and J usage is TRBJ1-2; 7 bases agree with TRBD1. The CDR3 totals 13 residues. Germline V gene lookup returns CDR1 SGHNT and CDR2 YYREEE (reference sequence). J lost 7 bases, V lost 1 base, and 4 bases had no gene match. DNA for the CDR3: TGTGCCAGCAGCTTGCGACAGGGAGGTGGCTACACCTTC. Translation: CASSLRQGGGYTF.

This chain uses TRBV5-5 with TRBJ1-6; 9 bases line up with TRBD1. Germline lookup yields CDR1 SGHKS and CDR2 YYEKEE (reference sequence). V dropped 3 bases and J dropped 6; count of bases not matched to a gene: 4. This CDR3 has 15 residues. This CDR3 reads CASSSSQGANSPLHF. CDR3 DNA: TGTGCCAGCAGCTCCTCACAGGGGGCTAATTCACCCCTCCACTTT.

The gene calls are TRBV4-1 and TRBJ1-5; 8 bases are a match to TRBD1. The ends lost 1 base at V and 5 bases at J; junction bases unmatched: 4. The CDR3 spans 15 residues. Per the germline V gene, CDR1 is MGHRA and CDR2 is YSYEKL. CDR3 residues: CASSQGMTGDQPQHF. The CDR3 DNA follows: TGCGCCAGCAGCCAAGGGATGACAGGGGATCAGCCCCAGCATTTT.

The chain is built from TRBV19 and TRBJ1-1; no definite D call. V was pared by 3 bases and J by 1 base, with 9 bases between. Germline CDR1 LNHDA, CDR2 SQIVND (reference sequence). This CDR3 is 14 amino acids long. The CDR3 sequence: CASSIDTQNTEAFF. CDR3 DNA: TGTGCCAGTAGTATCGATACACAGAACACTGAAGCTTTCTTT. The complete variable domain, with remaining parts taken from reference TRBV19 and TRBJ1-1, reads DGGITQSPKYLFRKEGQNVTLSCEQNLNHDAMYWYRQDPGQGLRLIYYSQIVNDFQKGDIAEGYSVSREKKESFPLTVTSAQKNPTAFYLCASSIDTQNTEAFFGQGTRLTVV.

V and J are TRBV19 and TRBJ2-3; 7 positions match TRBD1. The V and J ends lost 7 bases and 2 bases, in that order; junction bases with no gene match: 12. The CDR3 has 16 residues. Germline V gives CDR1 LNHDA, CDR2 SQIVND (reference sequence). CDR3 in amino acids: CASTRGEGANTDTQYF. CDR3 in DNA: TGTGCCAGTACTCGAGGAGAGGGGGCAAACACAGATACGCAGTATTTT.